This T cell receptor (beta chain) was documented in a study of blood T cell repertoires in COVID-19. Clones were read by immunoSEQ multiplex PCR, and TCRdb kept only the in-frame ones, dropping some. The repertoire holds 300,000 to 400,000 clones, 80% to 90% seen once, with more than 0.8% in the top ten. Germline CDR1 is MNHEY and CDR2 is SMNVEV (reference sequence). Unmatched junction bases numbered 6, after V lost 5 bases and J lost 8 bases. The CDR3 sequence is 14 residues long. Sequenced: PBMCs or T cells enriched from blood (not recorded which). The chain joins TRBV27 to TRBJ1-2; 12 bases fit TRBD1. This TCR came from a man younger than 35 who had recovered from COVID-19. The CDR3 loop reads CASSPGQGAPGYTF. The CDR3 coding sequence is TGTGCCAGCAGTCCGGGACAGGGGGCTCCGGGCTACACCTTC.